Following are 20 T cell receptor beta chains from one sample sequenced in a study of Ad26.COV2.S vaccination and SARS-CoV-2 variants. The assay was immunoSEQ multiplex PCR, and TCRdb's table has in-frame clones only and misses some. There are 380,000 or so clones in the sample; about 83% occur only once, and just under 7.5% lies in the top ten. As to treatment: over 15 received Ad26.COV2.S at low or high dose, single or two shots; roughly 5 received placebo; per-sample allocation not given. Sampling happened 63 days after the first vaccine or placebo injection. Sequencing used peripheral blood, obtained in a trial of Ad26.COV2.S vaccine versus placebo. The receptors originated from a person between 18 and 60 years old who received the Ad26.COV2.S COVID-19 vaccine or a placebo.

CDR3 region: CASSLIVDTEAFF. CDR3 sequence (DNA): TGTGCCAGCAGCTTAATAGTAGACACTGAAGCTTTCTTT. The chain links TRBV7-9 to TRBJ1-1, with D hard to call. CDR3 length: 13 amino acids. Trimming stripped 2 bases from V and 3 bases from J, with 7 bases between. Germline lookup yields CDR1 SEHNR and CDR2 FQNEAQ (reference sequence).

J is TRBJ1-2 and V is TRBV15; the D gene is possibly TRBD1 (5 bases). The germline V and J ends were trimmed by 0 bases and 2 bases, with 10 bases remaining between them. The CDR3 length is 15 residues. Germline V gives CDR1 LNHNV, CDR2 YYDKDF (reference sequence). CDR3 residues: CATSRDRGLNYGYTF. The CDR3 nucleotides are TGTGCCACCAGCAGAGATCGGGGCCTAAACTATGGCTACACCTTC.

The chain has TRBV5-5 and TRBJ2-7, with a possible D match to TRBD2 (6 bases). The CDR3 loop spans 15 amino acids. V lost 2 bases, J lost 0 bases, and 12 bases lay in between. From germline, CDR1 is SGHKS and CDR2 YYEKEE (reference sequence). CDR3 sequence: CASSFGGFVSYEQYF. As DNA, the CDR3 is TGTGCCAGCAGCTTCGGAGGGTTCGTCTCCTACGAGCAGTACTTC.

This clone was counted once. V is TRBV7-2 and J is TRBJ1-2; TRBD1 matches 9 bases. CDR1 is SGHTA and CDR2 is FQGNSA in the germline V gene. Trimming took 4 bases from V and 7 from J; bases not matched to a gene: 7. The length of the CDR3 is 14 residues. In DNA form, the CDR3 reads TGTGCCAGCAGCTACCGGGACAGGGCTCTTGGCTACACCTTC. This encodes CASSYRDRALGYTF.

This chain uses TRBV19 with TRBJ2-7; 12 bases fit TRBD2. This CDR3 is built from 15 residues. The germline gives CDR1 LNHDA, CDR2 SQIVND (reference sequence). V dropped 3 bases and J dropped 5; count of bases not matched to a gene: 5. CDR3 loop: CASSMSASGRDEQYF. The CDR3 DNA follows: TGTGCCAGTAGTATGTCGGCTAGCGGGAGGGACGAGCAGTACTTC.

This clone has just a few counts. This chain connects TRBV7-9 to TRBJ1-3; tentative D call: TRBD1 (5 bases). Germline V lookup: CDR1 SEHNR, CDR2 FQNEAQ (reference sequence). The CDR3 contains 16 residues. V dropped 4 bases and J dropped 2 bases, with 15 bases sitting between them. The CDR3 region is CASSSLGEGTGNTIYF. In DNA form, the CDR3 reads TGTGCCAGCAGCTCCTTGGGGGAGGGGACTGGAAACACCATATATTTT.

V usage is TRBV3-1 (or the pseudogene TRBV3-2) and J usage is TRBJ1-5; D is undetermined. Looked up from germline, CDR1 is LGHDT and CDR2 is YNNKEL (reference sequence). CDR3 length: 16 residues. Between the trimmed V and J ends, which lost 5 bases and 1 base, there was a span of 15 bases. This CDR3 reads CASSEKLRSSNQPQHF. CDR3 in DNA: TGTGCCAGCAGCGAAAAGCTTCGCTCGAGCAATCAGCCCCAGCATTTT.

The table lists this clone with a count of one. CDR3 sequence reads: CAIGGGTSGTEAFF. CDR3 coding DNA: TGTGCCATCGGGGGCGGGACTTCGGGCACTGAAGCTTTCTTT. The chain recombines TRBV10-3 with TRBJ1-1; a weak D match, TRBD1 (6 bases). There are 14 residues in the CDR3. Germline CDR1 and CDR2: ENHRY and SYGVKD. With 8 bases removed from V and 4 bases from J, the gap between germline ends came to 17 bases.

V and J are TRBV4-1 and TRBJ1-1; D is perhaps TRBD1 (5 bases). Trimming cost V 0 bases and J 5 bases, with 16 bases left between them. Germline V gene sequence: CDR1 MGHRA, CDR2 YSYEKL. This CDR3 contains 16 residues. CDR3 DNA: TGCGCCAGCAGCCAAGATCCCAGGGCCCTGGGAACTGAAGCTTTCTTT. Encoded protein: CASSQDPRALGTEAFF.

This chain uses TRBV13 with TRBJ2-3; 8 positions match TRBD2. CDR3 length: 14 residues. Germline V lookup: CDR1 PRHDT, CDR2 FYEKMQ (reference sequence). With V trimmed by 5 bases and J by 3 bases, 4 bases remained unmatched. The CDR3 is CASSTSGRTDTQYF. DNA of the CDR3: TGTGCCAGCAGCACAAGCGGGAGAACAGATACGCAGTATTTT.

DNA of the CDR3: TGTGCCAGCAGCTTAAGTACTAGCGGGATGGACGGAGATACGCAGTATTTT. It encodes CASSLSTSGMDGDTQYF. V and J are TRBV7-9 and TRBJ2-3, with 10 bases matching TRBD2. Germline V CDR1 and CDR2: SEHNR, FQNEAQ (reference sequence). V lost 2 bases to trimming and J lost 5 bases; unmatched junction nucleotides: 10. The CDR3 runs 17 residues.

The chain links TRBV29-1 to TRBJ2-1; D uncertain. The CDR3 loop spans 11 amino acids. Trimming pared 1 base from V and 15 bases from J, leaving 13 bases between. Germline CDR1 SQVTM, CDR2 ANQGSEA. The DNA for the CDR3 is TGCAGCGTTGAAGCTGGCATCTCGCGGTTCTTC. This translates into CSVEAGISRFF.

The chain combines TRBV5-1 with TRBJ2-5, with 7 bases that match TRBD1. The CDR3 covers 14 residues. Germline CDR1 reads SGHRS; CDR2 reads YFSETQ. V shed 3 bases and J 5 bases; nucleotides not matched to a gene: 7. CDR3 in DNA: TGCGCCAGCAGCTGGGGACAGCGTTCGGAGACCCAGTACTTC. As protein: CASSWGQRSETQYF. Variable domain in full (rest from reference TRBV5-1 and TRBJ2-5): KAGVTQTPRYLIKTRGQQVTLSCSPISGHRSVSWYQQTPGQGLQFLFEYFSETQRNKGNFPGRFSGRQFSNSRSEMNVSTLELGDSALYLCASSWGQRSETQYFGPGTRLLVL.

The CDR3 sequence: CASSEGAGVKQYF. DNA for the CDR3: TGTGCCAGCAGTGAAGGCGCAGGAGTGAAGCAGTACTTC. The chain employs TRBV2 and TRBJ2-7; D is uncertain. The CDR3 totals 13 residues. Trimming pared 1 base from V and 8 bases from J, leaving 12 bases between. Per germline, CDR1 SNHLY and CDR2 FYNNEI.

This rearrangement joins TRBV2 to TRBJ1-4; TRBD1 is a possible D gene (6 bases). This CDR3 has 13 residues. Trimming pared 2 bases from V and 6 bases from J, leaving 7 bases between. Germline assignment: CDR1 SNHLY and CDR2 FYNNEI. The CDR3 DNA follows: TGTGCCAGCAGTGAAAACAGGGATGAAAAACTGTTTTTT. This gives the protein CASSENRDEKLFF.

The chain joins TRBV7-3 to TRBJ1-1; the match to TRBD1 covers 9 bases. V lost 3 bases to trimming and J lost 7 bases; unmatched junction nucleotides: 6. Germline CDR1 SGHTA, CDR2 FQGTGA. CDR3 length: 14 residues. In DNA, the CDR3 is TGTGCCAGCAGCTTCCCGGGACAGGGACTTGAAGCTTTCTTT. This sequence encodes CASSFPGQGLEAFF. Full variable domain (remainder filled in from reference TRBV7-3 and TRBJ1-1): GAGVSQTPSNKVTEKGKYVELRCDPISGHTALYWYRQSLGQGPEFLIYFQGTGAADDSGLPNDRFFAVRPEGSVSTLKIQRTERGDSAVYLCASSFPGQGLEAFFGQGTRLTVV.

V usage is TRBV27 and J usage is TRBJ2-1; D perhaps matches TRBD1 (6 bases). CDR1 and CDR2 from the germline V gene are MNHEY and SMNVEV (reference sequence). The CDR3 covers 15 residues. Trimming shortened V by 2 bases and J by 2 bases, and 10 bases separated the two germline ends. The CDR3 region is CASSLAGGPYNEQFF. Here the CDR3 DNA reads TGTGCCAGCAGTTTAGCTGGGGGCCCCTACAATGAGCAGTTCTTC.

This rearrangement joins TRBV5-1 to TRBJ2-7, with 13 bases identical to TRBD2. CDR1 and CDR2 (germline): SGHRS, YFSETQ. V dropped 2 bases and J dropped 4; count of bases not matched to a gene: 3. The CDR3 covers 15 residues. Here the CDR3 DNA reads TGCGCCAGCAGCTTCGGGACTAGCGGGGTTTACGAGCAGTACTTC. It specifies CASSFGTSGVYEQYF.

CDR3 amino acids: CASTFPGSNYGYTF. The CDR3 coding sequence is TGTGCCAGCACTTTCCCCGGGTCTAACTATGGCTACACCTTC. The rearrangement uses TRBV4-2 and TRBJ1-2, with D unclear. Germline values: CDR1 LGHNA, CDR2 YNFKEQ. The V and J ends lost 7 bases and 0 bases respectively, with 12 bases between them. The CDR3 spans 14 residues.

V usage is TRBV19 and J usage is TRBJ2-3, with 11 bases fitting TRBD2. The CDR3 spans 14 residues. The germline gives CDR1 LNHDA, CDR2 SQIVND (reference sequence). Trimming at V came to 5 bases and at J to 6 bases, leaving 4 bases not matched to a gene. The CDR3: CASSVLAGVDTQYF. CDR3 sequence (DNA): TGTGCCAGTAGTGTACTAGCGGGAGTGGATACGCAGTATTTT.